The 18 T cell receptor beta chains listed next were all sequenced from one sample in a study of blood T cell repertoires in COVID-19. Measured with immunoSEQ multiplex PCR; TCRdb has only the in-frame clones, and not every one. This table has about 220,000 clones, around 83% appearing once. Material: PBMCs or T cells enriched from blood (not recorded which). The receptors come from a woman aged 40-49 years with acute COVID-19.

As for this clone: Mismatch with germline at one junction end may stem from a read error. This sequence joins TRBV10-2 and TRBJ1-1; tentative D call: TRBD1 (6 bases). CDR1 and CDR2 from the germline V gene are WSHSY and SAAADI. The CDR3 is made up of 14 amino acids. This CDR3 reads CASREQGRNTEAFF. The CDR3 DNA is TGCGCCAGCCGTGAACAGGGACGGAACACTGAAGCTTTCTTT.

The V gene is TRBV19, the J gene TRBJ1-5; D remains ambiguous. Germline CDR1 reads LNHDA; CDR2 reads SQIVND (reference sequence). CDR3 size: 17 residues. V was pared by 1 base and J by 4 bases, with 17 bases between. CDR3 in amino acids: CASSIGWRQIKNQPQHF. The CDR3 DNA reads TGTGCCAGTAGTATAGGGTGGAGGCAGATAAAGAATCAGCCCCAGCATTTT.

J is TRBJ2-7 and V is TRBV5-1, with TRBD1 identical over 7 bases. The germline V gene has CDR1 SGHRS and CDR2 YFSETQ. Germline trimming cut 0 bases from V and 0 bases from J; bases unmatched to any gene: 0. The CDR3 loop spans 14 amino acids. The CDR3 nucleotides are TGCGCCAGCAGCTTGGACAGGGGCTCCTACGAGCAGTACTTC. This codes for CASSLDRGSYEQYF.

The CDR3 here is CASSFGTSVETQYF. The CDR3 coding sequence is TGCGCCAGCAGTTTCGGGACTAGCGTAGAGACCCAGTACTTC. V and J are TRBV5-1 and TRBJ2-5; 10 bases map to TRBD2. The CDR3 is 14 residues long. CDR1 is SGHRS and CDR2 is YFSETQ in the germline V gene. V was pared by 5 bases and J by 4 bases, with 5 bases of the junction left unmatched.

J is TRBJ1-1 and V is TRBV7-9, with D perhaps TRBD1 (6 bases). Germline V gene lookup returns CDR1 SEHNR and CDR2 FQNEAQ (reference sequence). Between the trimmed V and J ends, which lost 5 bases and 8 bases, there was a span of 15 bases. CDR3 length: 13 residues. In nucleotides, the CDR3 is TGTGCCAGCAGCCCCCGGACAGAATCCGAAGCTTTCTTT. Protein: CASSPRTESEAFF.

The CDR3 region has the DNA TGTGCCAGCACAAACATGCCCTACAATGAGCAGTTCTTC. Protein product: CASTNMPYNEQFF. The rearrangement uses TRBV6-5 and TRBJ2-1; D gene uncertain. Trimming took 7 bases from V and 2 from J, leaving 9 bases between them. Germline V gives CDR1 MNHEY, CDR2 SVGAGI. The CDR3 covers 13 residues.

This clone was picked up a small number of times. The V call is TRBV6-5, the J call TRBJ1-2; 9 bases are a match to TRBD1. The germline gives CDR1 MNHEY, CDR2 SVGAGI. CDR3 length: 13 amino acids. The V and J ends lost 6 bases and 8 bases, in that order; junction bases with no gene match: 7. CDR3 coding DNA: TGTGCCAGCAGCCGCGGACAGGGGTTAGGCTACACCTTC. It codes for CASSRGQGLGYTF.

The count of this clone is one. The V gene is TRBV28, the J gene TRBJ1-2, with D possibly matching TRBD1 (6 bases). CDR3 length: 13 residues. The germline CDR1 and CDR2 sequences are MDHEN and SYDVKM. Trimming stripped 2 bases from V and 7 bases from J, with 11 bases between. The CDR3 spells CASSLRTVSGYTF. The CDR3 DNA reads as TGTGCCAGCAGTTTACGGACAGTGAGTGGCTACACCTTC.

The chain is built from TRBV3-1 (or the pseudogene TRBV3-2) and TRBJ2-7; a possible D gene is TRBD2 (5 bases). V lost 5 bases and J lost 2, with 22 bases in between. CDR3 length: 17 residues. CDR1 and CDR2 (germline): LGHDT, YNNKEL (reference sequence). The DNA of the CDR3 is TGTGCCAGCAGCAGCACCCCAGGCGCCCGGGGTCCCTACGAGCAGTACTTC. Encoded protein: CASSSTPGARGPYEQYF.

This chain uses TRBV10-3 with TRBJ2-3; 8 bases fit TRBD1. Germline trimming cut 5 bases from V and 0 bases from J; bases unmatched to any gene: 1. The V gene's germline CDR1 is ENHRY and CDR2 SYGVKD. CDR3 size: 14 residues. This chain's CDR3 is CAISNRGSTDTQYF. The CDR3 DNA sequence: TGTGCCATCAGTAACAGGGGGAGCACAGATACGCAGTATTTT.

The rearrangement uses TRBV28 and TRBJ2-5; D gene ambiguous. V lost 2 bases and J 2 bases, leaving 12 bases between the germline ends. CDR3 length equals 15 residues. Per the germline V gene, CDR1 is MDHEN and CDR2 is SYDVKM. CDR3 amino acids: CASSLNNAAQETQYF. The CDR3 DNA sequence: TGTGCCAGCAGTTTAAACAATGCGGCTCAAGAGACCCAGTACTTC.

V usage is TRBV30 and J usage is TRBJ1-6; D is ambiguous. Trimming removed 4 bases at V and 7 bases at J, with 11 bases between. This CDR3 has 13 residues. CDR1 and CDR2 from the germline V gene are GTSNPN and SVGIG (reference sequence). The CDR3 bases are TGTGCCTGGAAACCGGTAGTCAATTCACCCCTCCACTTT. It codes for CAWKPVVNSPLHF.

The rearrangement joins TRBV19 to TRBJ1-6, with 7 nucleotides matching TRBD1. The CDR3 sequence is 16 residues long. Germline assignment: CDR1 LNHDA and CDR2 SQIVND (reference sequence). V lost 5 bases to trimming and J lost 8 bases; unmatched junction nucleotides: 12. CDR3: CASSVRQGGGDSPLHF. As DNA, the CDR3 is TGTGCCAGTAGTGTTCGACAGGGCGGAGGAGATTCACCCCTCCACTTT.

This clone was recorded only once. This chain connects TRBV3-1 (or the pseudogene TRBV3-2) to TRBJ2-1; D ambiguous. CDR3 length equals 13 residues. V lost 8 bases to trimming and J lost 9 bases, with 17 bases between them. Germline loops: CDR1 LGHDT, CDR2 YNNKEL (reference sequence). CDR3 in DNA: TGTGCCAGCCAAGGCGGAGTAAACGGTGAGCAGTTCTTC. This sequence encodes CASQGGVNGEQFF.

The chain couples TRBV5-6 to TRBJ2-4; tentative D call: TRBD1 (6 bases). Germline V gene data show CDR1 as SGHDT and CDR2 as YYEEEE. The length of the CDR3 is 14 residues. Trimming shortened V by 4 bases and J by 7 bases, and 15 bases separated the two germline ends. The CDR3 nucleotides read TGTGCCAGCAGCGGACAGCCACCGAGGAACATTCAGTACTTC. This sequence encodes CASSGQPPRNIQYF.

This chain uses TRBV3-1 (or the pseudogene TRBV3-2) with TRBJ2-2; maybe TRBD2 (6 bases). There are 16 residues in the CDR3. V dropped 4 bases and J dropped 4 bases, with 16 bases sitting between them. Germline lookup yields CDR1 LGHDT and CDR2 YNNKEL (reference sequence). The CDR3 sequence is CASSPSPTRPTGELFF. The CDR3 nucleotides read TGTGCCAGCAGCCCCTCCCCGACTAGACCCACCGGGGAGCTGTTTTTT.

This clone was counted only a few times. The chain couples TRBV10-3 to TRBJ2-3, with D possibly being TRBD2 (7 bases). V was trimmed by 6 bases and J by 1 base, leaving 11 bases between them. This CDR3 has 14 residues. The germline V gene encodes CDR1 ENHRY and CDR2 SYGVKD. The CDR3 DNA reads TGTGCCATCAGGCGGGGGCGCGGCACAGATACGCAGTATTTT. Translation: CAIRRGRGTDTQYF.

The CDR3 DNA sequence: TGTGCCAGTGGACAGGGGGCCGACGAGCAGTACTTC. Encoded protein: CASGQGADEQYF. J is TRBJ2-7 and V is TRBV28, with TRBD1 matching over 11 bases. Germline trimming cut 9 bases from V and 5 bases from J; bases unmatched to any gene: 3. The CDR3 runs to 12 residues. From germline, CDR1 is MDHEN and CDR2 SYDVKM.